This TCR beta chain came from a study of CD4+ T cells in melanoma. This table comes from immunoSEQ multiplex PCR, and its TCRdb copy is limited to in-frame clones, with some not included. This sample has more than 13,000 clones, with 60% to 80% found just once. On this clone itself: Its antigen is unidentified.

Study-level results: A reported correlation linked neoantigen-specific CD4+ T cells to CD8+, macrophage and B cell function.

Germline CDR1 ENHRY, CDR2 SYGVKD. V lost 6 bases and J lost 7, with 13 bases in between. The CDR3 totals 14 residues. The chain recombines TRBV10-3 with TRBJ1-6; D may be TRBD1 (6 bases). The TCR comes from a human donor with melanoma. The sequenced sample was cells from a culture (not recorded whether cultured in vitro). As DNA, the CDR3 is TGTGCCATCAGAATGACAGGTCAGAATTCACCCCTCCACTTT. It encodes CAIRMTGQNSPLHF.